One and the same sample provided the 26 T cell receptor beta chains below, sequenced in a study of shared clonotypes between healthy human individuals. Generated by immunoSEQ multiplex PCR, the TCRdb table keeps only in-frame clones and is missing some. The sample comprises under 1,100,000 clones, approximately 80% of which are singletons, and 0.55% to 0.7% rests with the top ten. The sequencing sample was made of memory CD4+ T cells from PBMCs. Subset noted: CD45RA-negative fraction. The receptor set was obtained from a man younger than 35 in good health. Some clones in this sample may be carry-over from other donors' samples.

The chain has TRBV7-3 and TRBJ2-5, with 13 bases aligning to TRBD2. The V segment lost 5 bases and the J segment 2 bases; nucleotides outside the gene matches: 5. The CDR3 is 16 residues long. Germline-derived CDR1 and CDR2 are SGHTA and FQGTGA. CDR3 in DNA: TGTGCCAGCAGCATCGGACTAGCGGGGGATCAAGAGACCCAGTACTTC. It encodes CASSIGLAGDQETQYF.

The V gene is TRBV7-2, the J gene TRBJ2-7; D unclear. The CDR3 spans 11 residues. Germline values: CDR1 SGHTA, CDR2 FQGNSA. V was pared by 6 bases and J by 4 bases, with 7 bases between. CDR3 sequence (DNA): TGTGCCAGCAGTCAAGCGTACGAGCAGTACTTC. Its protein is CASSQAYEQYF.

In DNA form, the CDR3 reads TGTGCCAGCAGTACCTCGACAGGACAGCCCCAGCATTTT. It is translated as CASSTSTGQPQHF. The gene calls are TRBV28 and TRBJ1-5; D perhaps matches TRBD1 (6 bases). From germline, CDR1 is MDHEN and CDR2 SYDVKM. Trimming stripped 5 bases from V and 7 bases from J, with 12 bases between. This CDR3 is 13 amino acids long. Variable domain in full (rest from reference TRBV28 and TRBJ1-5): DVKVTQSSRYLVKRTGEKVFLECVQDMDHENMFWYRQDPGLGLRLIYFSYDVKMKEKGDIPEGYSVSREKKERFSLILESASTNQTSMYLCASSTSTGQPQHFGDGTRLSIL.

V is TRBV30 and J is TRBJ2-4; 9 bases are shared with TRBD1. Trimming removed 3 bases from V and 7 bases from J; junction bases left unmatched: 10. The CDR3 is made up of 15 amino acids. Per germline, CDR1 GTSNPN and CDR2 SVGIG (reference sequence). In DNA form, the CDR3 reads TGTGCCTGGAGCCCAGGGTCCGGGACAGGGAACATTCAGTACTTC. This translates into CAWSPGSGTGNIQYF.

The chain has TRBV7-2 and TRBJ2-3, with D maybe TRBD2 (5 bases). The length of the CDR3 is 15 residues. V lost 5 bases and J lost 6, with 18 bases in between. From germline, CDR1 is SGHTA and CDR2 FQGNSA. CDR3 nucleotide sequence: TGTGCCAGCAGCACCAGGAGGTCGGCGTACGATACGCAGTATTTT. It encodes CASSTRRSAYDTQYF.

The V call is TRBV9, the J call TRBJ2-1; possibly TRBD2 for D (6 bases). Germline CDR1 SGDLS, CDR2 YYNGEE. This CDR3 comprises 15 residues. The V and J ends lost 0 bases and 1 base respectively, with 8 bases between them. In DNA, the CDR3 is TGTGCCAGCAGCGTAGACGGGACTTCCTACAATGAGCAGTTCTTC. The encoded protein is CASSVDGTSYNEQFF.

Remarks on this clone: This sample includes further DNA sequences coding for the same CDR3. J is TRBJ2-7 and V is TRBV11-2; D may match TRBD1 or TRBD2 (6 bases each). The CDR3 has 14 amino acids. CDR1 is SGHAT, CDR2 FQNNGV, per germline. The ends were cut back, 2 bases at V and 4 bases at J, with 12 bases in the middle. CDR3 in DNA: TGTGCCAGCAGCTTATACCGGGGGCAATACGAGCAGTACTTC. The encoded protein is CASSLYRGQYEQYF.

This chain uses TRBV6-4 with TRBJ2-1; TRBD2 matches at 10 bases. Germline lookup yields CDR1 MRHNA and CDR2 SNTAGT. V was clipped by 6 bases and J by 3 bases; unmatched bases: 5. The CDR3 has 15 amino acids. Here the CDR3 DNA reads TGTGCCAGCAGCCGACTAGCGGGTTACTACAATGAGCAGTTCTTC. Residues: CASSRLAGYYNEQFF.

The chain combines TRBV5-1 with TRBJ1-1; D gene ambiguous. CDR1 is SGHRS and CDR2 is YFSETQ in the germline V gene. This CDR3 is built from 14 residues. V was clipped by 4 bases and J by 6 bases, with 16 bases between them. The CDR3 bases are TGCGCCAGCAGCCCACGGACGGATGGCCCTGAAGCTTTCTTT. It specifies CASSPRTDGPEAFF. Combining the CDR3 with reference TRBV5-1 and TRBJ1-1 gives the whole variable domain KAGVTQTPRYLIKTRGQQVTLSCSPISGHRSVSWYQQTPGQGLQFLFEYFSETQRNKGNFPGRFSGRQFSNSRSEMNVSTLELGDSALYLCASSPRTDGPEAFFGQGTRLTVV.

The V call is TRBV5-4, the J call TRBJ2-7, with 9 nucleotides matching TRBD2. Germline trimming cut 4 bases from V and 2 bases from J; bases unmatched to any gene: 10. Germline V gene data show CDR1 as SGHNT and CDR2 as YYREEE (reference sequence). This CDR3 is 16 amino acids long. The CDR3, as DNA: TGTGCCAGCAGCGGTCACTTAGCGGGAGCCGCCTACGAGCAGTACTTC. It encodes CASSGHLAGAAYEQYF.

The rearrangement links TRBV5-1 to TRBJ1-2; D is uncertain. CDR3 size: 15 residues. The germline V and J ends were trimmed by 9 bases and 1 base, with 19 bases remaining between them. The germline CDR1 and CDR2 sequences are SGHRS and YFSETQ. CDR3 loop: CATAAGLRGNYGYTF. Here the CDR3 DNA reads TGCGCCACCGCGGCAGGTTTGAGAGGTAACTATGGCTACACCTTC.

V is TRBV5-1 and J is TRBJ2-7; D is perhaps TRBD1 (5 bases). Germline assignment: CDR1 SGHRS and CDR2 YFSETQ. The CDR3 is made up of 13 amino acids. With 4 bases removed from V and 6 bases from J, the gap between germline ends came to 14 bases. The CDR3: CASSPGLQGEQYF. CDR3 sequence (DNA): TGCGCCAGCAGCCCGGGCCTTCAGGGCGAGCAGTACTTC. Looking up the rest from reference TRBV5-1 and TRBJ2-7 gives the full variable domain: KAGVTQTPRYLIKTRGQQVTLSCSPISGHRSVSWYQQTPGQGLQFLFEYFSETQRNKGNFPGRFSGRQFSNSRSEMNVSTLELGDSALYLCASSPGLQGEQYFGPGTRLTVT.

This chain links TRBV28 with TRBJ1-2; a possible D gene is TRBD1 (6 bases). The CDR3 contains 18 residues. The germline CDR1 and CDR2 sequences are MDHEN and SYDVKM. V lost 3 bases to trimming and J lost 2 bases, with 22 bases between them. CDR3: CASSLSWPVGGTNYGYTF. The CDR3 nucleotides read TGTGCCAGCAGTTTGAGTTGGCCGGTAGGGGGGACCAACTATGGCTACACCTTC.

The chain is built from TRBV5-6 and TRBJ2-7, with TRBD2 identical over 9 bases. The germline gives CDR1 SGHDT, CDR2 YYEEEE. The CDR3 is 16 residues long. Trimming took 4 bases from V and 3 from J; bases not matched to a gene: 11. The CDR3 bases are TGTGCCAGCAGCAATATAGGGACTAGCATACTCTACGAGCAGTACTTC. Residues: CASSNIGTSILYEQYF.

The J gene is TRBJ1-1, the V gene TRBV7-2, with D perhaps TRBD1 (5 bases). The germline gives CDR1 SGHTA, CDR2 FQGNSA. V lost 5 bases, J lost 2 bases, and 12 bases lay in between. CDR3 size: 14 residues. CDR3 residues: CASSIGTVNTEAFF. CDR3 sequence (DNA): TGTGCCAGCAGCATAGGGACCGTTAACACTGAAGCTTTCTTT.

The CDR3 region has the DNA TGTGCCAGCAGCCCGAACTGGAACACTGAAGCTTTCTTT. As protein: CASSPNWNTEAFF. The chain links TRBV28 to TRBJ1-1; no reliable D call. V lost 6 bases to trimming and J lost 1 base, with 9 bases between them. This CDR3 has 13 residues. Looked up from germline, CDR1 is MDHEN and CDR2 is SYDVKM. The variable domain in full, completed from reference TRBV28 and TRBJ1-1, reads DVKVTQSSRYLVKRTGEKVFLECVQDMDHENMFWYRQDPGLGLRLIYFSYDVKMKEKGDIPEGYSVSREKKERFSLILESASTNQTSMYLCASSPNWNTEAFFGQGTRLTVV.

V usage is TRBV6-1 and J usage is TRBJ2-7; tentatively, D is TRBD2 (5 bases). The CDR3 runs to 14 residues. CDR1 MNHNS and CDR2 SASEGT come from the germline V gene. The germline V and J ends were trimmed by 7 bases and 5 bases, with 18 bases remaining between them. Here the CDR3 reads CASKTRVLRHEQYF. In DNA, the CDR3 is TGTGCCAGCAAAACGAGGGTTTTACGGCACGAGCAGTACTTC.

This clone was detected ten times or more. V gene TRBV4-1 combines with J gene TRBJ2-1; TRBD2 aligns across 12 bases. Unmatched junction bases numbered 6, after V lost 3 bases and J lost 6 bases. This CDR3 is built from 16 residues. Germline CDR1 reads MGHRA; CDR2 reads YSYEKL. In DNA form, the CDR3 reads TGCGCCAGCAGCCAGGGTGGACTAGCGGGATTCAATGAGCAGTTCTTC. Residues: CASSQGGLAGFNEQFF.

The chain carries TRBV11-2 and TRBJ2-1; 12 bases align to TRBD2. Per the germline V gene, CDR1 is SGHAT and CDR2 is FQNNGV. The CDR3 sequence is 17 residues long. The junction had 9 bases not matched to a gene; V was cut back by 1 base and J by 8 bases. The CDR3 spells CASSLGSASGRGDEQFF. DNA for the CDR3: TGTGCCAGCAGCTTAGGGTCTGCTAGCGGGAGGGGGGATGAGCAGTTCTTC.

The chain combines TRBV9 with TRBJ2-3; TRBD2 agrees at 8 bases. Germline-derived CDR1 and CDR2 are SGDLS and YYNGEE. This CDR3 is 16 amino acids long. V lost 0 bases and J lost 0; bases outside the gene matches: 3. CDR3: CASSVDSSGSTDTQYF. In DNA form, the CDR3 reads TGTGCCAGCAGCGTAGATTCTAGCGGGAGCACAGATACGCAGTATTTT.

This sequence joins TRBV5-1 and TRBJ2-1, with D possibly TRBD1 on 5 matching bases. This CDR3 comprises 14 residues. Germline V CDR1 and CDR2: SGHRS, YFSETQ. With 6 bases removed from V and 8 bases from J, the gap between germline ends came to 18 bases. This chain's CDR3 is CASTMPPGYDEQFF. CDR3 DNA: TGCGCCAGCACCATGCCCCCAGGGTACGATGAGCAGTTCTTC.

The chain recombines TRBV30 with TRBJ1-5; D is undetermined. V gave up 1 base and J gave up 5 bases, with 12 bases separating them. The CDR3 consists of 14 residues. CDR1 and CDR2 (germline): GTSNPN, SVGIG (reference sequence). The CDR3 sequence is CAWSARRFDQPQHF. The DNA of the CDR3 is TGTGCCTGGAGTGCCCGGAGGTTCGATCAGCCCCAGCATTTT.

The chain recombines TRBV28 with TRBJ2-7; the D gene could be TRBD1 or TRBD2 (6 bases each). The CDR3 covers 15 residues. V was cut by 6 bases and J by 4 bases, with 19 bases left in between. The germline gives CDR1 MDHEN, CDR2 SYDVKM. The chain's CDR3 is CASRVGGPKGYEQYF. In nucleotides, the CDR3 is TGTGCCAGCAGGGTGGGGGGCCCTAAGGGGTACGAGCAGTACTTC.

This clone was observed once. CDR3 amino acids: CASSPRHGGGYTF. The CDR3 bases are TGTGCCAGCAGTCCTAGACACGGCGGGGGCTACACCTTC. The chain carries TRBV6-5 and TRBJ1-2; the D is unclear. The CDR3 loop spans 13 amino acids. Trimming removed 5 bases at V and 8 bases at J, with 15 bases between. CDR1 and CDR2 from the germline V gene are MNHEY and SVGAGI.

CDR3 nucleotides: TGTGCCAGCACGGGACAGGGTGGGGGCTACACCTTC. Protein: CASTGQGGGYTF. The rearrangement joins TRBV2 to TRBJ1-2, with 9 positions matching TRBD1. The germline V gene encodes CDR1 SNHLY and CDR2 FYNNEI. The V and J ends lost 7 bases and 8 bases, in that order; junction bases with no gene match: 5. CDR3 length equals 12 residues.

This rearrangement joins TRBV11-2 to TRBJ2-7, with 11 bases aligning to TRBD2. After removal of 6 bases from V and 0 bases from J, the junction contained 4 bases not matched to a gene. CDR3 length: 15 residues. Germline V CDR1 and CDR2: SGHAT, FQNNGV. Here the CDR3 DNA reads TGTGCCAGCAGACGGACTAGCGGGCACTCCTACGAGCAGTACTTC. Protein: CASRRTSGHSYEQYF.